This T cell receptor beta chain emerged from a study of blood T cells in healthy people across ages. Study-level results: Since the PBMCs were unsorted, naive and antigen-experienced cells could not be conclusively compared. Total diversity from one million sequenced T cells was likely underestimated.

This clonotype was observed a few times. Its cognate antigen is unknown. With each sample, at least 5 micrograms of total RNA were extracted. A second about 6 to 12 cycle PCR used barcoded and J-beta primers. One entry per CDR3 protein, called by TCRdb with MiXCR from the 5' RACE reads. The sample contains around 820,000 distinct CDR3 sequences, roughly 25% of which appear only once. Another study also made use of these data, one on T cells of mothers and their children. That study reports: At a sensitivity of roughly 100 clones per million clonotypes, no persistent microchimeric T cell clones appeared.

This sequence originates from a boy younger than 18 in good health. The sequenced material came from blood.

In nucleotides, the CDR3 is TGTGCCAGCAGTAACCGGTTCCTCCACGAGCAGTACTTC. Its translation: CASSNRFLHEQYF. The chain carries TRBV12-3 or TRBV12-4 and TRBJ2-5; no clear D gene. The DNA end is a closer match to TRBJ2-7, so the J assignment may be wrong. The CDR3 is made up of 13 amino acids.